Shown below are 17 T cell receptor beta chains from a single sample sequenced in a study of blood T cell repertoires in COVID-19. Assay used: immunoSEQ multiplex PCR; TCRdb lists only in-frame clones, some missing. The table shows 150,000 to 200,000 clones, with 88% occurring only once. The sequenced material came from peripheral blood. The receptors were gathered from a human donor in a cohort sampled during active COVID-19.

Note on this clone: The sample contains more than one DNA sequence encoding this CDR3. The J gene is TRBJ2-3, the V gene TRBV18, with 9 bases matching TRBD2. The trim removed 3 bases at V and 3 bases at J, leaving 4 bases unmatched. The CDR3 is 15 residues long. Germline CDR1 reads KGHSH; CDR2 reads LQKENI. The CDR3 DNA sequence: TGTGCCAGCTCACCGGGTCTAGCGGGGACAGATACGCAGTATTTT. This translates into CASSPGLAGTDTQYF. The variable domain in full, with the rest retrieved from reference TRBV18 and TRBJ2-3, is NAGVMQNPRHLVRRRGQEARLRCSPMKGHSHVYWYRQLPEEGLKFMVYLQKENIIDESGMPKERFSAEFPKEGPSILRIQQVVRGDSAAYFCASSPGLAGTDTQYFGPGTRLTVL.

CDR3 bases: TGTGCCAGCAGCCAAGATAAACTCACCGGGGAGCTGTTTTTT. This codes for CASSQDKLTGELFF. The chain is built from TRBV4-2 and TRBJ2-2; D remains ambiguous. CDR3 length equals 14 residues. Germline V gene data show CDR1 as LGHNA and CDR2 as YNFKEQ. V was clipped by 0 bases and J by 4 bases, with 6 bases between them.

The rearrangement uses TRBV18 and TRBJ2-1; TRBD1 matches at 9 bases. The CDR3 contains 17 residues. The V segment lost 3 bases and the J segment 2 bases; nucleotides outside the gene matches: 8. Germline CDR1 KGHSH, CDR2 LQKENI. CDR3 protein: CASSPLDGDRAYNEQFF. DNA of the CDR3: TGTGCCAGCTCACCGCTAGATGGGGACAGGGCCTACAATGAGCAGTTCTTC.

The rearrangement joins TRBV25-1 to TRBJ1-4, with TRBD1 matching 12 bases. Germline lookup yields CDR1 MGHDK and CDR2 SYGVNS. V lost 3 bases and J lost 8; bases outside the gene matches: 7. CDR3 length: 16 amino acids. The CDR3 protein is CASSDGTGGDREKLFF. The CDR3 DNA sequence: TGTGCCAGCAGTGACGGGACAGGGGGCGATCGGGAAAAACTGTTTTTT.

The chain employs TRBV4-1 and TRBJ2-1; tentative D call: TRBD1 (6 bases). CDR3 size: 12 residues. V was clipped by 6 bases and J by 8 bases, with 11 bases between them. Germline lookup yields CDR1 MGHRA and CDR2 YSYEKL. Here the CDR3 DNA reads TGCGCCAGCAGTCCAGGGGTCCATGAGCAGTTCTTC. Protein sequence: CASSPGVHEQFF.

This chain uses TRBV10-2 with TRBJ1-2; tentative D call: TRBD1 (5 bases). The germline V gene has CDR1 WSHSY and CDR2 SAAADI. The CDR3 covers 13 residues. The V gene lost 3 bases and the J gene lost 7 bases, with 12 bases spanning the gap. The CDR3 region is CASSEQARSGYTF. The CDR3 DNA is TGCGCCAGCAGTGAACAGGCAAGGAGTGGCTACACCTTC.

CDR3 nucleotide sequence: TGTGCCAGCAGTTTATCGTCAGTAACCTCACCCCTCCACTTT. Translating gives CASSLSSVTSPLHF. The genes are TRBV27 and TRBJ1-6; the D is unclear. CDR3 length equals 14 residues. Trimming removed 0 bases at V and 10 bases at J, with 10 bases between. From germline, CDR1 is MNHEY and CDR2 SMNVEV (reference sequence).

This chain links TRBV19 with TRBJ2-3, with 9 positions matching TRBD2. CDR1 LNHDA and CDR2 SQIVND come from the germline V gene (reference sequence). With V trimmed by 9 bases and J by 1 base, 14 bases remained unmatched. The CDR3 has 17 residues. The CDR3: CARVAGDWSPRTDTQYF. The CDR3 DNA reads TGTGCCAGAGTAGCGGGAGATTGGAGCCCGCGCACAGATACGCAGTATTTT.

This sequence joins TRBV19 and TRBJ1-2; the match to TRBD1 covers 9 bases. Unmatched junction bases numbered 9, after V lost 5 bases and J lost 8 bases. The CDR3 contains 14 residues. Germline V lookup: CDR1 LNHDA, CDR2 SQIVND (reference sequence). DNA of the CDR3: TGTGCCAGTAGTCTCCGGGACAGGGAGGGCGGCTACACCTTC. Translating it yields CASSLRDREGGYTF. Using reference TRBV19 and TRBJ1-2 for the parts outside the CDR3, the full variable domain is DGGITQSPKYLFRKEGQNVTLSCEQNLNHDAMYWYRQDPGQGLRLIYYSQIVNDFQKGDIAEGYSVSREKKESFPLTVTSAQKNPTAFYLCASSLRDREGGYTFGSGTRLTVV.

The genes are TRBV11-2 and TRBJ1-1; no reliable D call. There are 14 residues in the CDR3. The V and J ends lost 6 bases and 5 bases respectively, with 16 bases between them. CDR1 is SGHAT, CDR2 FQNNGV, per germline. This CDR3 reads CASRDNQVGTEAFF. CDR3 sequence (DNA): TGTGCCAGCAGAGACAACCAAGTAGGAACTGAAGCTTTCTTT.

The gene calls are TRBV4-2 and TRBJ1-1, with D unclear. V lost 0 bases and J lost 0, with 5 bases in between. The CDR3 has 14 amino acids. From germline, CDR1 is LGHNA and CDR2 YNFKEQ. The CDR3: CASSQDSLNTEAFF. The CDR3 nucleotides read TGTGCCAGCAGCCAAGACAGTCTGAACACTGAAGCTTTCTTT.

This clone turned up a few times. This chain connects TRBV27 to TRBJ2-7, with TRBD2 matching over 11 bases. This CDR3 has 15 amino acids. Looked up from germline, CDR1 is MNHEY and CDR2 is SMNVEV (reference sequence). Trimming at V came to 8 bases and at J to 0 bases, leaving 6 bases not matched to a gene. DNA of the CDR3: TGTGCCAGCGCCGGGACTAGCGGCTACTCCTACGAGCAGTACTTC. It encodes CASAGTSGYSYEQYF.

This clone was counted a few times. The DNA for the CDR3 is TGTGCCAGCAGCTTGGATGGGGCCGGCAATCAGCCCCAGCATTTT. As protein: CASSLDGAGNQPQHF. The rearrangement joins TRBV5-6 to TRBJ1-5; D perhaps matches TRBD1 (5 bases). The CDR3 contains 15 residues. Per the germline V gene, CDR1 is SGHDT and CDR2 is YYEEEE. Trimming took 0 bases from V and 2 from J, leaving 9 bases between them. The whole variable domain, remainder taken from reference TRBV5-6 and TRBJ1-5, is DAGVTQSPTHLIKTRGQQVTLRCSPKSGHDTVSWYQQALGQGPQFIFQYYEEEERQRGNFPDRFSGHQFPNYSSELNVNALLLGDSALYLCASSLDGAGNQPQHFGDGTRLSIL.

The chain joins TRBV5-4 to TRBJ2-3, with D possibly matching TRBD1 (6 bases). The germline gives CDR1 SGHNT, CDR2 YYREEE (reference sequence). V lost 4 bases and J 2 bases, leaving 14 bases between the germline ends. The CDR3 consists of 15 residues. The DNA for the CDR3 is TGTGCCAGCAGCACTAGACAGGATCCCACAGATACGCAGTATTTT. The encoded protein is CASSTRQDPTDTQYF.

V and J are TRBV13 and TRBJ2-5; a possible D gene is TRBD1 (6 bases). The germline gives CDR1 PRHDT, CDR2 FYEKMQ (reference sequence). The V gene lost 0 bases and the J gene lost 4 bases, with 18 bases spanning the gap. This CDR3 has 17 amino acids. The CDR3 bases are TGTGCCAGCAGCTTAGGCCTAAAGGGAATACAGGGAGAGACCCAGTACTTC. Residues: CASSLGLKGIQGETQYF.

The rearrangement uses TRBV5-1 and TRBJ2-3; 11 bases are shared with TRBD2. The trim removed 8 bases at V and 0 bases at J, leaving 5 bases unmatched. The CDR3 length is 15 residues. From germline, CDR1 is SGHRS and CDR2 YFSETQ. The CDR3, as DNA: TGCGCCAGTACTAGCGGGAGTCCTAGCACAGATACGCAGTATTTT. Translating gives CASTSGSPSTDTQYF.

The chain is built from TRBV6-1 and TRBJ1-5; D gene ambiguous. This CDR3 is built from 15 residues. Between the trimmed V and J ends, which lost 0 bases and 2 bases, there was a span of 8 bases. Germline CDR1 reads MNHNS; CDR2 reads SASEGT. The CDR3 loop is CASSEAQRGNQPQHF. CDR3 bases: TGTGCCAGCAGTGAAGCCCAGCGGGGCAATCAGCCCCAGCATTTT.